The clone carrying this TCR beta chain was counted a single time. This record comes from a study of blood T cells in healthy people across ages. The CDR3 has 14 amino acids. Germline lookup yields CDR1 DFQATT and CDR2 SNEGSKA (reference sequence). Trimming removed 5 bases from V and 2 bases from J, with 14 bases in between. Using a J-beta primer mix together with a sample-barcoded 5' primer, a second PCR was run for roughly 7 to 11 cycles. TCRdb re-called the 5' RACE reads with MiXCR, one entry per CDR3 protein. The top ten hold around 11% of the sample, which has around 1.5 million distinct CDR3 sequences, about 31% seen once.

The clonotype originates from a woman aged 30 to 39 in good health. The V gene is TRBV20-1, the J gene TRBJ2-3; the D gene is possibly TRBD2 (7 bases). Sequencing used blood. As DNA, the CDR3 is TGCAGTGCTCCCAAGGGGGGGATCACAGATACGCAGTATTTT. The encoded protein is CSAPKGGITDTQYF.